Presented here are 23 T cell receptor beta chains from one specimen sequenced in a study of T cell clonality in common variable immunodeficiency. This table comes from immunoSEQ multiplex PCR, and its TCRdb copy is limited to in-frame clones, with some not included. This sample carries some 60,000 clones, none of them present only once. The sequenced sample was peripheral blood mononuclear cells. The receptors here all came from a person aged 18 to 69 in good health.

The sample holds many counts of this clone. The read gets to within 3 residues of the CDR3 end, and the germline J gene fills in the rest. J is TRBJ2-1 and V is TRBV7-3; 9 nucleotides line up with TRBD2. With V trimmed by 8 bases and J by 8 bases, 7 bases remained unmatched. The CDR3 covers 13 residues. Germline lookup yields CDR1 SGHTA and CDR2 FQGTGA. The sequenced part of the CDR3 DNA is TGTGCCAGCCGGGATAGCGGGAGCCATGAG. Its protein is CASRDSGSHE. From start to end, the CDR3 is CASRDSGSHEQFF.

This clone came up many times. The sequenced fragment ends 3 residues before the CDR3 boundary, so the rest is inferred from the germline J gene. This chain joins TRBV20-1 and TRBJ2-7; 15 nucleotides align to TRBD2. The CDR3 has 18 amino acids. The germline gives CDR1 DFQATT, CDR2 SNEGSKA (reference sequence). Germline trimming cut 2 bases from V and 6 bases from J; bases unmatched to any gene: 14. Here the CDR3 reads CSARSTPGLAGGRGEQYF. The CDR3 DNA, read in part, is TGCAGTGCTAGATCCACCCCGGGACTAGCGGGAGGAAGAGGCGAG.

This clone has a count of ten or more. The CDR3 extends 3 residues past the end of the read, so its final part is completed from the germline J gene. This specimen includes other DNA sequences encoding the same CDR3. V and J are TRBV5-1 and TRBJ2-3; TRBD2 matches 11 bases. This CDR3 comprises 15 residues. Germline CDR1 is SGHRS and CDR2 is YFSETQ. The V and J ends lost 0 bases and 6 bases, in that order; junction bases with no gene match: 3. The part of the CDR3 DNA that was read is TGCGCCAGCAGCTTGGGTACTAGCGGGAGTGATACG. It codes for CASSLGTSGSDT. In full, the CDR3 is CASSLGTSGSDTQYF.

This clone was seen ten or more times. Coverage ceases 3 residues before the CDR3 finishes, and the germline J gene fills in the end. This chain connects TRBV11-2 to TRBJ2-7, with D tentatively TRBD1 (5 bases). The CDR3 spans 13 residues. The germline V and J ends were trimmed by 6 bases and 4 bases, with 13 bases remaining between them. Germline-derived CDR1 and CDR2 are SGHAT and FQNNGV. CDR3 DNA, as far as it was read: TGTGCCAGCAGTCCAGGGTTCGGATACGAG. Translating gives CASSPGFGYE. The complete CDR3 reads CASSPGFGYEQYF.

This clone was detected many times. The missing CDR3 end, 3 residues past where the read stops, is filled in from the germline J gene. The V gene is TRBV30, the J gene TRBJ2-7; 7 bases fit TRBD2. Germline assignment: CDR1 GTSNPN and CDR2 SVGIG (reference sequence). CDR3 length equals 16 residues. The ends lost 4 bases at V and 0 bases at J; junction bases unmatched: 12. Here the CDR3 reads CAWTAFGGEASYEQYF. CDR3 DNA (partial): TGTGCCTGGACTGCCTTTGGGGGGGAAGCCTCCTACGAG.

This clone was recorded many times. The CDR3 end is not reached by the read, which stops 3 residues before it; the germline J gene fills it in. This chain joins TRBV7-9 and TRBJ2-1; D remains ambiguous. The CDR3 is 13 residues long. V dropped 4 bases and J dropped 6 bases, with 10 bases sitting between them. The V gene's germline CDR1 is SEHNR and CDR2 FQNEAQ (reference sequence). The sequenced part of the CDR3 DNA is TGTGCCAGCAGCTATACTTCCCGCAATGAG. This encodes CASSYTSRNE. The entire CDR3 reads CASSYTSRNEQFF.

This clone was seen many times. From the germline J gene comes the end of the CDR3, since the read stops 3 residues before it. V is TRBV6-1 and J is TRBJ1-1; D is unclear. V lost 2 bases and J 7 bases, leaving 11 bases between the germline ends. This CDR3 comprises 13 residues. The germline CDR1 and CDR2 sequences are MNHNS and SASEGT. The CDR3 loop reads CASSETHDLEAFF. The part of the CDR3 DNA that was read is TGTGCCAGCAGTGAAACTCACGATCTTGAA.

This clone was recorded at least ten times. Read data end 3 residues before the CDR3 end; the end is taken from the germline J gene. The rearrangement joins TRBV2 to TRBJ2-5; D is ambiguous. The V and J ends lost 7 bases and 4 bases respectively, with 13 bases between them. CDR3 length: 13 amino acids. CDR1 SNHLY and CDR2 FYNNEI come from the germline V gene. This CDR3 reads CASKGSTLETQYF. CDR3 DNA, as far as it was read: TGTGCCAGCAAGGGCAGTACCCTAGAGACC.

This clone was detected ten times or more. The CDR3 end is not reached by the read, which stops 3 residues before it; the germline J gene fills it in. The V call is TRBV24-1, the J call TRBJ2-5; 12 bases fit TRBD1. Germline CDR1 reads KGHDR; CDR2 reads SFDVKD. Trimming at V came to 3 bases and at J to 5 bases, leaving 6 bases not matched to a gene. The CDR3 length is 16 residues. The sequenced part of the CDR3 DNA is TGTGCCACCAGTGATGCTGGGACAGGGGGCGGTGAGACC. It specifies CATSDAGTGGGET. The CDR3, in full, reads CATSDAGTGGGETQYF.

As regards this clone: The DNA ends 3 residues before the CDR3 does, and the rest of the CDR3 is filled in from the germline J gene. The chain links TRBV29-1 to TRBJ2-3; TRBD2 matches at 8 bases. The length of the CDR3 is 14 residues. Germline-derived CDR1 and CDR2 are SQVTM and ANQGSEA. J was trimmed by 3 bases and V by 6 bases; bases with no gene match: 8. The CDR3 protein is CSVTSGSGTDTQYF. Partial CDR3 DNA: TGCAGCGTCACCAGCGGGAGTGGGACAGATACG.

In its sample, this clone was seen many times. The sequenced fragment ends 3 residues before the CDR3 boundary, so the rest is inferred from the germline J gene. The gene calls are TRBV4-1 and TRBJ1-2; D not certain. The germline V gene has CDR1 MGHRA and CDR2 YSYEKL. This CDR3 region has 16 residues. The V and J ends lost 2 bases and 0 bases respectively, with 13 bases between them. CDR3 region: CASSQSPSLPNYGYTF. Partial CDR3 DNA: TGCGCCAGCAGCCAAAGCCCCTCCCTACCTAACTATGGC.

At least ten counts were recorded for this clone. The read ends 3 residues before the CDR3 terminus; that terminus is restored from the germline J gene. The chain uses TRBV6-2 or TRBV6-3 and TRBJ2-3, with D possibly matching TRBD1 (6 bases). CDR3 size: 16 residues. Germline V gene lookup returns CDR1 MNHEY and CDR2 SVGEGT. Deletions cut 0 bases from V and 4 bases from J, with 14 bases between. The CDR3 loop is CASSYSRGRGADTQYF. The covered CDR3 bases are TGTGCCAGCAGTTACTCTAGGGGCAGGGGAGCAGATACG.

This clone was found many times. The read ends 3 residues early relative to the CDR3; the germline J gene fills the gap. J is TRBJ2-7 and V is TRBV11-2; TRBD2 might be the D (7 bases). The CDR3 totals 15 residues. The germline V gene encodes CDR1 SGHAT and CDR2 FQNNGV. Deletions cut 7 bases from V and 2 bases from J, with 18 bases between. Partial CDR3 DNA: TGTGCCAGCACCTCCGGGGGGCCTGGGACCTACGAG. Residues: CASTSGGPGTYE. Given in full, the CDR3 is CASTSGGPGTYEQYF. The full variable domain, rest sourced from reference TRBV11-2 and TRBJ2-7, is EAGVAQSPRYKIIEKRQSVAFWCNPISGHATLYWYQQILGQGPKLLIQFQNNGVVDDSQLPKDRFSAERLKGVDSTLKIQPAKLEDSAVYLCASTSGGPGTYEQYFGPGTRLTVT.

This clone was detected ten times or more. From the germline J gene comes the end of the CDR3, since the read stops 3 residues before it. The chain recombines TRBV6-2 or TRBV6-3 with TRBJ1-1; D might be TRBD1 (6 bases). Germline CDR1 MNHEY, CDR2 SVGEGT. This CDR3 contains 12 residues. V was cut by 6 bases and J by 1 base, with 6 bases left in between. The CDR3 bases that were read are TGTGCCAGCAGGACAGGGAACACTGAA. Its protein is CASRTGNTE. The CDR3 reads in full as CASRTGNTEAFF.

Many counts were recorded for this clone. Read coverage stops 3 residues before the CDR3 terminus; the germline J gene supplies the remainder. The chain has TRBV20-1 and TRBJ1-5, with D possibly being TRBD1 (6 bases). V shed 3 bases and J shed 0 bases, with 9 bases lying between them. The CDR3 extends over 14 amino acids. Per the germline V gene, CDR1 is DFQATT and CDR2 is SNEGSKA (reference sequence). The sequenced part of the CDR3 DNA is TGCAGTGCTAGTGGGGACAATAGCAATCAGCCC. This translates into CSASGDNSNQP. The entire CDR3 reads CSASGDNSNQPQHF.

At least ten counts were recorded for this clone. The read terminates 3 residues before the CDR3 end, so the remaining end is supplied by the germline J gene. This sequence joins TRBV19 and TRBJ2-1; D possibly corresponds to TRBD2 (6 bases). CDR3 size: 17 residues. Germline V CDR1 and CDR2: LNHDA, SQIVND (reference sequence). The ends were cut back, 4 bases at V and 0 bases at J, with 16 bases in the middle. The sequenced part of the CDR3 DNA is TGTGCCAGTAGTACACTAACGGGACTGAGCTCCTACAATGAG. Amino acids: CASSTLTGLSSYNE. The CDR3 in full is CASSTLTGLSSYNEQFF.

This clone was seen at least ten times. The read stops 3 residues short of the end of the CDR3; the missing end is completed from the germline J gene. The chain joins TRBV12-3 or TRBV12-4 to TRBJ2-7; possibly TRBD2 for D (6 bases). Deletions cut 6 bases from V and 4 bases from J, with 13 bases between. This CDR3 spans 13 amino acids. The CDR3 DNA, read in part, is TGTGCCAGCAGCTGGGGGGAGGCTTACGAG. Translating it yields CASSWGEAYE. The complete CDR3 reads CASSWGEAYEQYF.

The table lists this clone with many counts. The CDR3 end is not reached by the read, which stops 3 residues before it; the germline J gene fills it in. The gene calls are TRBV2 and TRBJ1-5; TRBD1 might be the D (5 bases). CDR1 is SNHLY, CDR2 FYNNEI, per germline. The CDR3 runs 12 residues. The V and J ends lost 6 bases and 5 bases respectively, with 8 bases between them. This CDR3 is CASSPGYQPQHF. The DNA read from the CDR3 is TGTGCCAGCAGCCCAGGGTATCAGCCC.

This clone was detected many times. Partial CDR3 DNA: TGCGCCAGCAGCTGGGCCCCAGGGGGCACAGATACG. As protein: CASSWAPGGTDT. The complete CDR3 sequence is CASSWAPGGTDTQYF. The rearrangement uses TRBV5-1 and TRBJ2-3; maybe TRBD1 (6 bases). The read ends 3 residues early relative to the CDR3; the germline J gene fills the gap. V shed 3 bases and J shed 1 base, with 12 bases lying between them. Germline V CDR1 and CDR2: SGHRS, YFSETQ. This CDR3 region has 15 residues.

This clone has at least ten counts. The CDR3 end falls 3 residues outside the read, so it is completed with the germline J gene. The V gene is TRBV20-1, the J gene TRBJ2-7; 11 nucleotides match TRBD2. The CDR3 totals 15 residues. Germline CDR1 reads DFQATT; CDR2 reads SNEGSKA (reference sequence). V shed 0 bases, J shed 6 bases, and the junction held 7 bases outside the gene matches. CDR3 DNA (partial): TGCAGTGCTAGAGATCTACGACTAGCGGGGACCGAG. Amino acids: CSARDLRLAGTE. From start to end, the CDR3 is CSARDLRLAGTEQYF.

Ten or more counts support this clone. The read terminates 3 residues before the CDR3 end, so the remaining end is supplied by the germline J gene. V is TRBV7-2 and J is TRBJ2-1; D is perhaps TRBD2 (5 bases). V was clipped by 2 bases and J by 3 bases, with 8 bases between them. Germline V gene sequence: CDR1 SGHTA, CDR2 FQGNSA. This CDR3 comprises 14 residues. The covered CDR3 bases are TGTGCCAGCAGCTTATCACTAGGCTACAATGAG. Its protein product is CASSLSLGYNE. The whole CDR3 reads CASSLSLGYNEQFF.

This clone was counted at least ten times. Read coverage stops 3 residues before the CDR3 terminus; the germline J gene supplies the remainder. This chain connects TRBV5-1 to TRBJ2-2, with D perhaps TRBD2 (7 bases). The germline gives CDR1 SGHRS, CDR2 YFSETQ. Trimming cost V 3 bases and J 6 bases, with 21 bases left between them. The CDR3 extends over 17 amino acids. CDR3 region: CASSWGGLAETAGELFF. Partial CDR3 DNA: TGCGCCAGCAGCTGGGGGGGGCTAGCGGAGACCGCCGGGGAG.

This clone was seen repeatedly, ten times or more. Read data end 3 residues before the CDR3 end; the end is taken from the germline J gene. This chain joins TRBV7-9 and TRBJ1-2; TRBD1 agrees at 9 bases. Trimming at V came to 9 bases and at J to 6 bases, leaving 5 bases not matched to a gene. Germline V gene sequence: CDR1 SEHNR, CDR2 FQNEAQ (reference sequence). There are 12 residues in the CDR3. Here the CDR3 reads CASGGQGHGYTF. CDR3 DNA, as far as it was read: TGTGCCAGTGGGGGACAGGGACATGGC.